Included here is one T cell receptor beta chain sequence, with context. The specificity of this receptor is unknown. No base qualities exist here, and no much larger clone lies one base off it. TCRbeta CDR3 regions were amplified from genomic DNA using the immunoSEQ Assay, a bias-controlled multiplex PCR. In the paper's pipeline: The number of nucleated cells in each sample was estimated by amplification of reference gene primers within the assay. Sequence reads were collapsed and filtered to measure the absolute abundance of every unique TCRbeta CDR3 rearrangement. For each sample, productive Simpson clonality was calculated as the square root of Simpson's diversity index across productive rearrangements. TCRdb carries this immuneACCESS record with in-frame sequences only. Its versions omit some clonotypes, under half of them owing to an unresolved V gene in the studies checked, with the rest unexplained. Clonal size and the V and J genes are those of that table, whereas D and trimming came from the DNA. The sample table holds some 150,000 clones, of which 84% were seen once. The leading ten clones occupy approximately 9.4% of the sample.

This entry belongs to a study of blood T cell repertoires in COVID-19 (dated by TCRdb to between 2020 and 2021). At the level of the whole study: The collaborator samples originated in the United States, Italy and Spain and spanned the acute and convalescent phases of COVID-19. The dataset comprised deeply sampled blood TCRbeta repertoires from subjects exposed to, actively infected with, or recovered from COVID-19. The sample metadata nearly always contained a de-identified subject ID, COVID-19 status, age in years and sex. The prospective study material was composed of cDNA or gDNA derived from T cells, B-cell-depleted T cells, or PBMCs. HLA class I and class II types, where available, came from metadata supplied by the sample provider rather than from assay-based typing. Samples came from the ongoing ImmuneRACE study (first 160 participants) plus 1,254 subjects from 6 global collaborators. The repertoires were made available in a free public database intended to serve as a resource for research on the immune response to SARS-CoV-2. Overall study results and their limits: Clinical and demographic metadata were provided uncurated, with the amount varying by source and participant.

Inclusive of the bounding cysteine and phenylalanine, the CDR3 is 11 residues long. Of all the DNA, just the CDR3 is kept, 33 bases in frame from base 1. CDR1 and CDR2 are read off the germline V gene (reference sequence) as GTSNPN and SVGIG. Trimming removed 0 bases from V and 15 bases from J, leaving 12 bases between the germline ends. Each collaborating institution followed its own protocols to collect whole blood in K2EDTA tubes. For TCRbeta analysis, collaborator samples were shipped as frozen whole blood, as isolated PBMCs, or as DNA extracted from either sample type. The rearrangement joined TRBV30 to TRBJ1-3, with no reliable assignment of the D segment. Sequences were obtained from peripheral blood. This sequence was found in a woman in her 50s with acute or convalescent COVID-19. This receptor carries the CDR3 CAWSVSITRYF. The DNA sequence is as follows: TGTGCCTGGAGTGTATCGATCACAAGATATTTT.